This entry concerns a single T cell receptor (beta chain). As yet, its antigen is unknown. The CDR3 runs to 15 residues. Germline loops: CDR1 LNHDA, CDR2 SQIVND (reference sequence). Losses at the gene ends were 5 bases for V and 5 bases for J; bases not matched to a gene: 7. The entry originates in a study of cytomegalovirus exposure and HLA in healthy donors. The PCR contained 60 Vbeta and 13 Jbeta primers. Method: immunoSEQ multiplex PCR; TCRdb's copy keeps in-frame clones and lacks some. The top ten hold nearly 6% of the sample, which has fewer than 250,000 clones, over 80% seen once. Study findings and constraints: With DRB1 most and HLA-C fewest, TCR association rates differed between HLA loci in a later analysis. In a later analysis, the majority of CMV-associated beta chains seemingly showed HLA restriction. Associated with HLA alleles at 0.05 false discovery rate in a later analysis were around 17,000 TCR beta sequences.

Sequenced input: PBMCs. J is TRBJ1-5 and V is TRBV19, with 9 bases matching TRBD1. This TCR derives from a man in his forties in good health and CMV-seropositive. CDR3 region: CASSPPTGGHQPQHF. In DNA, the CDR3 is TGTGCCAGTAGTCCGCCGACAGGGGGACATCAGCCCCAGCATTTT.